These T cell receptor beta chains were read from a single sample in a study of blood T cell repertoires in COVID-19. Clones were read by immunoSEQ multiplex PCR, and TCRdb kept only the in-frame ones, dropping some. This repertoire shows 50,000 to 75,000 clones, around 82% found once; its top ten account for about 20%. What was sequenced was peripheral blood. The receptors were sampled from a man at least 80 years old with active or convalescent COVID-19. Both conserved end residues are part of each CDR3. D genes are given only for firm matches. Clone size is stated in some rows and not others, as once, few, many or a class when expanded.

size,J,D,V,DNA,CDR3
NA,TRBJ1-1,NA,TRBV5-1,TGCGCCAGCAGCTTGGTAACGGGGAACACTGAAGCTTTCTTT,CASSLVTGNTEAFF
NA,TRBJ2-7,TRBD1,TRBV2,TGTGCCAGCAGTGTGGGGACAGGAGGGGTCGAGCAGTACTTC,CASSVGTGGVEQYF
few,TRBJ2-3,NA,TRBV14,TGTGCCAGCAGCGGACAGTACACAGATACGCAGTATTTT,CASSGQYTDTQYF
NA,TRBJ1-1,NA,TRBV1,TGCACCAGCAGCCAAGGCAGGGGAGTGGCTTTCTTT,CTSSQGRGVAFF
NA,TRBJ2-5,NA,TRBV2,TGTGCCAGCAGCGCAACCGAGGGCCCCTTACAAGAGACCCAGTACTTC,CASSATEGPLQETQYF
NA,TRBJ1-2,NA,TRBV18,TGTGCCAGCTCACCCCAAGGTGGAAGGGGCGATGGCTACACCTTC,CASSPQGGRGDGYTF
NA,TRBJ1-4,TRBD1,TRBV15,TGTGCCACCTCACTAGGGAAGGGACAGGGAGCAACTAATGAAAAACTGTTTTTT,CATSLGKGQGATNEKLFF
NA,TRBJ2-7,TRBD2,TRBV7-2,TGTGCCAGCAGCTTGGCATGGGGGGGATCCTACGAGCAGTACTTC,CASSLAWGGSYEQYF
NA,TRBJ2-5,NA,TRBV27,TGTGCCAGCAGTATCTGGGGAGGAGTAGGGGAGACCCAGTACTTC,CASSIWGGVGETQYF
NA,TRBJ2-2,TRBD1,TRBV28,TGTGCCAGCATCAGGACAGGCAACACCGGGGAGCTGTTTTTT,CASIRTGNTGELFF
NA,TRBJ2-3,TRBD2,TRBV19,TGTGCCAGTAGTGATAGCGGGGGTGAGGATACGCAGTATTTT,CASSDSGGEDTQYF
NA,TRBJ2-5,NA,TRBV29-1,TGCAGCGTTGAAGGTCAGGCCCCGCAGGAGACCCAGTACTTC,CSVEGQAPQETQYF
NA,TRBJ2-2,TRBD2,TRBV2,TGTGCCAGCAGGAACCAACTAGCGGGAGGTGGGGAGCTGTTTTTT,CASRNQLAGGGELFF
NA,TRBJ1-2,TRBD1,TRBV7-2,TGTGCCAGCAGCCCCCGACAGGGAAGGATTGGGGGCTACACCTTC,CASSPRQGRIGGYTF
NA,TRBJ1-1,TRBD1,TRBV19,TGTGCCAGTAGTATAGGACAGGGGGGCGGTGAAGCTTTCTTT,CASSIGQGGGEAFF
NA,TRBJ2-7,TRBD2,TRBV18,TGTGCCAGCTCACCACCGTCGGGAGGGCCTTACGAGCAGTACTTC,CASSPPSGGPYEQYF
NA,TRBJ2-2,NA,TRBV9,TGTGCCAGCAGCCCAGGGTTCACCGGGGAGCTGTTTTTT,CASSPGFTGELFF
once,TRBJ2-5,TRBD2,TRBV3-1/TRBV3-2,TGTGCCAGCAGCCAATCTAGCGGGTGGGAGACCCAGTACTTC,CASSQSSGWETQYF
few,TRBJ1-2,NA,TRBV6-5,TGTGCCAGCAGTTACGGCCAGGGTACTTATGGCTACACCTTC,CASSYGQGTYGYTF
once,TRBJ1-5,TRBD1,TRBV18,TGTGCCAGCTCACCAGGGACAGGGAATCAGCCCCAGCATTTT,CASSPGTGNQPQHF
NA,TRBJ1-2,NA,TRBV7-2,TGTGCCAGCAGCTCGTTCATTCCGGGGGACGGCTACACCTTC,CASSSFIPGDGYTF
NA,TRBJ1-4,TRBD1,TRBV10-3,TGTGCCATCAGTGCAGGGGGGAAAAAACTGTTTTTT,CAISAGGKKLFF
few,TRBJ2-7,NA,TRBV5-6,TGTGCCAGCAGCCTCGGGATGCAAGGGCTCGCGCAGTACTTC,CASSLGMQGLAQYF
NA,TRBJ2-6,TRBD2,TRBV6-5,TGTGCCAGCAGCCCCGGGGGGTATGGGGCCAACGTCCTGACTTTC,CASSPGGYGANVLTF
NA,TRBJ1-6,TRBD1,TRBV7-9,TGTGCCAGCAGCCCGGGACAGACAGTAATTAATTCACCCCTCCACTTT,CASSPGQTVINSPLHF